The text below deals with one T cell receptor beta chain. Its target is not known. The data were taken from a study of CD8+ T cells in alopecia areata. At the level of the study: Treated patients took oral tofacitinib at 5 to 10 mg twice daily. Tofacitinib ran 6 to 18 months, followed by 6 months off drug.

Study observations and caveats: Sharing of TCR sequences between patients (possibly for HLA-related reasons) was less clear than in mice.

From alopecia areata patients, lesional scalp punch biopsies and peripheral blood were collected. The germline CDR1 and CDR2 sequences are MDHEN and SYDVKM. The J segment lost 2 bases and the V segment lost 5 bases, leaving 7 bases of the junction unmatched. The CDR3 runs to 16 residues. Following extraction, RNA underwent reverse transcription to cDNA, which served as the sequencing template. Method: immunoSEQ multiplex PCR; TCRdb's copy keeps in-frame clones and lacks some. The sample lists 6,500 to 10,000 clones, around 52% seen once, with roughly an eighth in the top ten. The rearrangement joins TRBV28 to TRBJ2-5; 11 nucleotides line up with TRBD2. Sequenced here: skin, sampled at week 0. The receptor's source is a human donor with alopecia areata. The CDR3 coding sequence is TGTGCCAGCAGTCAATCGGGACTAGCGGAACAAGAGACCCAGTACTTC. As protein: CASSQSGLAEQETQYF.